This T cell receptor beta chain was sequenced during a study of cytomegalovirus exposure and HLA in healthy donors. At the level of the study: An earlier analysis found some 100 million unique TCR beta sequences from about 179 million T cells. For the approximately 390 genotyped donors, around 76% fell within the Caucasian-associated ancestry cluster.

Study results and limitations: The authors enumerated around 150 TCR beta chains as linked to cytomegalovirus. Later analysis revealed greater clonal expansion in HLA-associated TCR beta chains than in equally common others.

This clone has only a few counts. As yet, its antigen is unknown. PCR amplification relied on 60 Vbeta primers (plus 13 Jbeta primers). TCRdb's copy holds only in-frame clones and misses some; the assay was immunoSEQ multiplex PCR. This repertoire shows about 130,000 clones, about 63% found once; its top ten account for over 1.5%. The ends were cut back, 0 bases at V and 6 bases at J, with 18 bases in the middle. The CDR3 consists of 16 residues. CDR1 and CDR2 from the germline V gene are SGHNT and YYREEE (reference sequence). Sequenced sample: PBMCs. The V call is TRBV5-4, the J call TRBJ1-1; D possibly corresponds to TRBD1 (5 bases). This receptor was identified in a young man in good health and CMV-seropositive. CDR3: CASSLGQLGFSPEAFF. The DNA of the CDR3 is TGTGCCAGCAGCTTGGGACAGTTAGGGTTTAGTCCTGAAGCTTTCTTT.